This T cell receptor (beta chain) was documented in a study of blood T cell repertoires in COVID-19 (dated by TCRdb to about 2020). At the level of the whole study: Samples from collaborators originated in the United States, Italy and Spain and spanned both the acute and convalescent phases of COVID-19. The material from the prospective study consisted of cDNA or gDNA derived from T cells, B-cell-depleted T cells, or PBMCs. Subjects who had been exposed to COVID-19, were actively infected with it, or had recovered from it provided the deeply sampled blood TCRbeta repertoires that made up the dataset. The repertoires were released in a freely available public database intended as a resource for research on the immune response to SARS-CoV-2. Samples came from the ongoing ImmuneRACE study (first 160 participants) plus 1,254 subjects from 6 global collaborators. A de-identified subject ID, COVID-19 status, age in years and sex were almost always included in the sample metadata. HLA class I and class II types, where available, came from metadata supplied by the sample provider rather than from assay-based typing. What the authors observed across the whole study: The amount of clinical and demographic metadata varied by source and participant and was provided uncurated.

Another Seattle source contributed samples from volunteer blood donors who had recovered from COVID-19. Each collaborating institution followed its own protocols to collect whole blood in K2EDTA tubes. For TCRbeta analysis, collaborators shipped samples in one of three forms: frozen whole blood, isolated PBMCs, or DNA extracted from either of those sample types. Regarding this clone: Its cognate antigen has yet to be identified. There are no base qualities to consult, and no much larger clone falls within one base.

TCRbeta CDR3 regions were amplified from genomic DNA using the immunoSEQ Assay, a bias-controlled multiplex PCR. The source study handled its data this way. The number of nucleated cells in each sample was estimated by amplification of reference gene primers within the assay. To quantify the absolute abundance of each unique TCRbeta CDR3 rearrangement, sequence reads were collapsed and filtered. For each sample, productive Simpson clonality was calculated as the square root of Simpson's diversity index over productive rearrangements. Entries here come from immuneACCESS through TCRdb and include only in-frame sequences with V and J called. Some clones fail to appear in such tables; in the studies checked, an unresolved V gene covers under half of the shortfall, and the cause of the remainder is unknown. The D gene and trimming were derived from the DNA, and the V and J assignments and clone size from that table. Across this sample there are about 270,000 clones, with 83% seen only once. The top ten constitute 7.5% to 10% of the sample.

The material sequenced was peripheral blood. The sequence was collected from a woman aged 45-65 years who had recovered from COVID-19.

The bases are TGTGCCACCAGCCCGGGACAGGGGATACGAACTGAAGCTTTCTTT. This sequence encodes CATSPGQGIRTEAFF. Recombination linked TRBV24-1 to TRBJ1-1, with TRBD1 identical over 10 junction bases. Sequences KGHDR (CDR1) and SFDVKD (CDR2) are obtained from the germline V gene. Trimming accounts for 7 bases at V and 5 bases at J, while the number of junction bases matched to no gene is 9. The CDR3 covers 15 residues, taking in both the cysteine and the phenylalanine. The kept DNA is CDR3 alone, 45 bases in frame from the first base.